This TCR beta chain derives from a study of early T cells in non-severe SARS-CoV-2 infection. Study as a whole: RNA in bulk from unsorted whole blood was sequenced, and chains were unpaired.

The length of the CDR3 is 18 residues. Germline V gene data show CDR1 as LGHNA and CDR2 as YSLEER. The germline V and J ends were trimmed by 0 bases and 1 base, with 13 bases remaining between them. General observations from the study: Anti-spike CD8 responses were favored in VDJdb matching, and private and CD4 specificities were missed.

This clonotype was observed a few times. Antigen: not known. Individual cDNA molecules each received unique molecular identifiers attached to them. TCRdb reanalysed the 5' RACE reads using MiXCR and keeps one entry per CDR3 protein. The repertoire includes 50,000 to 60,000 distinct CDR3 sequences, about 6.2% of them detected once, and roughly 3.9% sits in the top ten. This sequence joins TRBV4-3 and TRBJ1-6; D is unclear. The sequence was obtained from an adult who was a healthcare worker with PCR-confirmed SARS-CoV-2 infection or an uninfected control (not recorded which). Sequenced: whole blood. The CDR3 loop reads CASSQDVSYRSYNSPLHF. Here the CDR3 DNA reads TGCGCCAGCAGCCAAGATGTATCCTATAGGTCCTATAATTCACCCCTCCACTTT.